What follows are 10 T cell receptor beta chains derived from one specimen sequenced in a study of cytomegalovirus exposure and HLA in healthy donors. A multiplex PCR was run with 60 Vbeta primers and 13 Jbeta primers. Profiling relied on immunoSEQ multiplex PCR, and the TCRdb table lists in-frame clones only, not all of them. The sample yields some 84,000 clones, roughly 63% seen once. Sequencing used PBMCs. All receptors derive from a woman between 40 and 50 years old in good health and CMV-seropositive.

The chain uses TRBV11-2 and TRBJ2-7; TRBD2 matches at 7 bases. After removal of 5 bases from V and 0 bases from J, the junction contained 10 bases not matched to a gene. The CDR3 totals 16 residues. Germline-derived CDR1 and CDR2 are SGHAT and FQNNGV. The CDR3 coding sequence is TGTGCCAGCAGCCCAGCGGGGCGGGAGCTCTCCTACGAGCAGTACTTC. Residues: CASSPAGRELSYEQYF.

The gene calls are TRBV28 and TRBJ1-5; D is perhaps TRBD1 (5 bases). The length of the CDR3 is 14 residues. V shed 5 bases and J shed 6 bases, with 14 bases lying between them. Germline lookup yields CDR1 MDHEN and CDR2 SYDVKM. The CDR3 nucleotides are TGTGCCAGCAGTCCCCCAGGGTCCGGTCAGCCCCAGCATTTT. Translation gives CASSPPGSGQPQHF.

The chain links TRBV10-3 to TRBJ1-1; D is undetermined. Trimming took 0 bases from V and 3 from J, leaving 11 bases between them. This CDR3 spans 15 amino acids. The germline gives CDR1 ENHRY, CDR2 SYGVKD. CDR3 DNA: TGTGCCATCAGTGAGTCGGTCCCCCTAGACACTGAAGCTTTCTTT. Residues: CAISESVPLDTEAFF.

This sequence joins TRBV6-5 and TRBJ2-7; 9 bases map to TRBD1. Germline assignment: CDR1 MNHEY and CDR2 SVGAGI. The CDR3 has 14 residues. After removal of 6 bases from V and 4 bases from J, the junction contained 7 bases not matched to a gene. The CDR3 region is CASRQQGAGYEQYF. The DNA of the CDR3 is TGTGCCAGCAGACAACAGGGGGCGGGGTACGAGCAGTACTTC.

The rearrangement uses TRBV5-6 and TRBJ1-4, with 7 bases identical to TRBD1. The CDR3 has 16 amino acids. The junction had 10 bases not matched to a gene; V was cut back by 0 bases and J by 8 bases. Germline V gives CDR1 SGHDT, CDR2 YYEEEE. The CDR3 reads CASSLALTGKAEKLFF. The CDR3 DNA reads TGTGCCAGCAGCTTGGCCCTGACAGGGAAAGCCGAAAAACTGTTTTTT.

This clone was observed a handful of times. This chain joins TRBV6-1 and TRBJ1-4; the D gene is possibly TRBD1 (6 bases). This CDR3 is built from 15 residues. Deletions cut 7 bases from V and 4 bases from J, with 16 bases between. The germline V gene has CDR1 MNHNS and CDR2 SASEGT. The CDR3 sequence: CASNPSGGLNEKLFF. Here the CDR3 DNA reads TGTGCCAGCAATCCGTCCGGGGGGCTTAATGAAAAACTGTTTTTT.

This clone has just one count. The chain has TRBV27 and TRBJ2-2; a possible D gene is TRBD2 (5 bases). With 3 bases removed from V and 6 bases from J, the gap between germline ends came to 14 bases. The CDR3 runs to 15 residues. Germline CDR1 is MNHEY and CDR2 is SMNVEV (reference sequence). CDR3 in DNA: TGTGCCAGCAGTTTCTCAGGACCCGGGGCCGGGGAGCTGTTTTTT. It specifies CASSFSGPGAGELFF.

This clone was counted a few times. The chain has TRBV21-1 and TRBJ1-2; the D segment call TRBD1 is taken from the table without a DNA check. TRBV21-1 is annotated as a pseudogene. This CDR3 has 16 amino acids. DNA for the CDR3: TGTGCCAGCAGCGGTCAGACAGGGGGAAAGGGGAATGGCTACACCTTC. Translated, it gives CASSGQTGGKGNGYTF.

The chain employs TRBV6-5 and TRBJ1-5; 7 positions match TRBD1. Trimming took 0 bases from V and 6 from J; bases not matched to a gene: 5. CDR1 and CDR2 (germline): MNHEY, SVGAGI. CDR3 length: 15 amino acids. The CDR3 sequence: CASSYSGPGGQPQHF. As DNA, the CDR3 is TGTGCCAGCAGTTACTCGGGGCCAGGGGGTCAGCCCCAGCATTTT.

DNA for the CDR3: TGTGCCAGCAGTCCTTTCAGGACAGGGGGCTATGGCTACACCTTC. This codes for CASSPFRTGGYGYTF. This chain links TRBV28 with TRBJ1-2; 10 positions match TRBD1. The CDR3 runs 15 residues. Trimming took 5 bases from V and 4 from J; bases not matched to a gene: 7. Germline V CDR1 and CDR2: MDHEN, SYDVKM.